Described below is a single T cell receptor (beta chain) sequence and its context. Clones were sequenced by immunoSEQ multiplex PCR, and TCRdb holds only the in-frame ones, with some missing. The sample has under 200,000 clones, over 70% seen once; the top ten hold about 10%. V lost 5 bases and J lost 7, with 15 bases in between. This CDR3 is built from 13 residues. Germline assignment: CDR1 SEHNR and CDR2 FQNEAQ (reference sequence). This record belongs to a study of blood T cell repertoires in COVID-19. Overall study context: The cDNA or gDNA used as material had been derived from T cells, B-cell-depleted T cells, or PBMCs.

The receptor was isolated from a woman older than 75 with active or convalescent COVID-19. Material for sequencing was peripheral blood. V and J are TRBV7-9 and TRBJ2-7; D may be TRBD2 (6 bases). The CDR3, as DNA: TGTGCCAGCAGCCGCGGGACGGAGGGGGAGCAGTACTTC. Translation gives CASSRGTEGEQYF.